This TCR beta chain was found in a study of technical replicates of blood from several donors. Only in-frame clones appear in the TCRdb table, and some are missing; sequencing was by immunoSEQ multiplex PCR. The table records tens of thousands of clones, around 93% of them present only once. Germline CDR1 is MNHEY and CDR2 is SMNVEV (reference sequence). This CDR3 comprises 14 residues. V was clipped by 5 bases and J by 2 bases, with 10 bases between them. The V gene is TRBV27, the J gene TRBJ1-3; no clear D gene. The clonotype originates from a human donor in good health. Sequenced sample: T cells isolated from PBMCs. The DNA of the CDR3 is TGTGCCAGCAGTATCGCCGGGGCTGGAAACACCATATATTTT. Amino acid sequence: CASSIAGAGNTIYF.